This T cell receptor (beta chain) was profiled in a study of blood T cell repertoires in COVID-19 (dated by TCRdb to 2018 to 2021). Regarding the complete study: Samples from collaborators originated in the United States, Italy and Spain and spanned both the acute and convalescent phases of COVID-19. Samples were obtained from the ongoing ImmuneRACE study (first 160 participants) and from about 1,300 subjects provided by 6 global collaborators. Deeply sampled blood TCRbeta repertoires from subjects exposed to, actively infected with, or recovered from COVID-19 were included in the dataset. Where available, HLA class I and class II types were taken from metadata supplied by the sample provider and were not determined by assay-based typing. The sample metadata nearly always contained a de-identified subject ID, COVID-19 status, age in years and sex. The repertoires were released in a freely available public database meant as a resource for research on the immune response to SARS-CoV-2. The prospective study material was composed of cDNA or gDNA derived from T cells, B-cell-depleted T cells, or PBMCs.

The research as a whole found: How much clinical and demographic metadata was included differed by source and by participant, and the metadata was provided uncurated.

This clone was found many times. The target of this receptor is not known. No base quality information exists; no much larger clone differs at one position. Each collaborating institution followed its own protocols to collect whole blood in K2EDTA tubes. For TCRbeta analysis, collaborators shipped samples in one of three forms: frozen whole blood, isolated PBMCs, or DNA extracted from either of those sample types. TCRbeta CDR3 regions were amplified from genomic DNA using the immunoSEQ Assay, a bias-controlled multiplex PCR. The original pipeline was this. Within the assay, amplification of reference gene primers was used to estimate how many nucleated cells each sample contained. Sequence reads were collapsed and filtered to measure the absolute abundance of every unique TCRbeta CDR3 rearrangement. Productive Simpson clonality was computed per sample as the square root of Simpson's diversity index over productive rearrangements. Held by TCRdb, this immuneACCESS table contains in-frame sequences only and omits some clones. Under half of the omission traces to an unresolved V gene where checked; the cause of the rest is unknown. That table is the source of V, J and clone size, and D and trimming were worked out from the DNA. The sample contains about 82,000 clones, approximately 86% of them found a single time. Over 15% of the sample lies in the top ten.

The material sequenced was peripheral blood. The receptor was derived from an older man with active or convalescent COVID-19.

The DNA reads TGTGCCAGCAGAGGACTAGCGGGAAACGATGAGCAGTTCTTC. It codes for CASRGLAGNDEQFF. The V and J segments used are TRBV2 and TRBJ2-1, with TRBD2 identical over 12 junction bases. CDR1 and CDR2 were assigned from the germline V gene as SNHLY and FYNNEI. Spanning cysteine to phenylalanine, the CDR3 consists of 14 amino acids. The only DNA kept is the CDR3, 42 bases in frame from the first base. Trimming leaves V shorter by 6 bases and J shorter by 8 bases, with the junction holding 5 bases beyond the gene matches.